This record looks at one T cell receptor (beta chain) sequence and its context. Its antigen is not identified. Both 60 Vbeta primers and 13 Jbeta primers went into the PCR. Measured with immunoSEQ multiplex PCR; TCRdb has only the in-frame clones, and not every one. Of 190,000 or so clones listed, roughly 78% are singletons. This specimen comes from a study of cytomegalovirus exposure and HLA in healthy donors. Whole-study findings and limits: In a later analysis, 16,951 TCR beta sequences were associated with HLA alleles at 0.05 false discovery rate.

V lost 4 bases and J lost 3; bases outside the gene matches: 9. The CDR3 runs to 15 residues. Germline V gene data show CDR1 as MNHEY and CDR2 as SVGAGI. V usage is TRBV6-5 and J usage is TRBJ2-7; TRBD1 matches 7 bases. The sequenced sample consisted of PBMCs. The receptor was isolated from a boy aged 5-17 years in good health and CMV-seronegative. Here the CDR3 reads CASSSRARTGYEQYF. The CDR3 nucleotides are TGTGCCAGCAGTTCCCGGGCACGGACAGGCTACGAGCAGTACTTC.